The clone carrying this T cell receptor beta chain appeared a few times. Its specificity is unknown. TCR beta cDNA libraries had unique molecular identifiers. Each sample of about 0.95 to 11 million input T cells yielded roughly 500,000 cDNA molecules, so each molecule approximated one T cell. TCRdb redid the calling of the PCR reads with MiXCR, one entry per CDR3 protein. The repertoire includes hundreds of thousands of distinct CDR3 sequences, about 57% of them detected once, and roughly 4.4% sits in the top ten. The data derive from a study of post-analysis software for immune sequencing data. The wider study: Multiple sclerosis in the patients followed relapsing-remitting, secondary progressive and progressive-relapsing courses. Study-wide findings and caveats: Controls significantly exceeded multiple sclerosis patients in normalized Chao1 diversity. F measure clustering grouped samples strongly by preparation batch.

Sequenced sample: blood. This clonotype originated in a girl aged 5 to 17 with multiple sclerosis.

The CDR3 DNA sequence: TGCGCCAGCAGCCAAGTTCCGAAGGTGGTCCTGGAGACCCAGTACTTC. It codes for CASSQVPKVVLETQYF. This rearrangement joins TRBV4-1 to TRBJ2-7; D is unresolved. The J call may not be correct, given that the DNA end is closer to TRBJ2-5. This CDR3 region has 16 residues. Germline-derived CDR1 and CDR2 are MGHRA and YSYEKL.